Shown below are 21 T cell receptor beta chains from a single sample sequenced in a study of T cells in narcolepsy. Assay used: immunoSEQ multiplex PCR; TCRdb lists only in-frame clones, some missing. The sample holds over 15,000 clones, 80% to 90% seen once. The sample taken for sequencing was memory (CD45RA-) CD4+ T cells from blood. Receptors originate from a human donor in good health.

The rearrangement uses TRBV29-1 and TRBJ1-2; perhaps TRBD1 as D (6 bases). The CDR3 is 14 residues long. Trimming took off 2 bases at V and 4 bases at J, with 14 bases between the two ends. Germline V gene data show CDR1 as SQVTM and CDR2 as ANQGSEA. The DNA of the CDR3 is TGCAGCGTTGAAACCAGGGGCCAAGGCTATGGCTACACCTTC. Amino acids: CSVETRGQGYGYTF.

CDR3 in amino acids: CASSPSRWEKAFF. The CDR3 coding sequence is TGTGCCAGCAGCCCATCCAGGTGGGAGAAAGCTTTCTTT. V gene TRBV7-8 combines with J gene TRBJ1-1; no reliable D call. The germline V and J ends were trimmed by 5 bases and 9 bases, with 16 bases remaining between them. The CDR3 loop spans 13 amino acids. CDR1 and CDR2 (germline): SGHVS, FQNEAQ.

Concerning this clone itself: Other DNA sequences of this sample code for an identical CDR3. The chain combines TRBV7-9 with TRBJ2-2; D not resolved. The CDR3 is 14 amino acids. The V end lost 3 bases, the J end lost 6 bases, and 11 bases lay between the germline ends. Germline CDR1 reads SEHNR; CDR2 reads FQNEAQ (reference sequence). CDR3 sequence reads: CASSLAAGSGELFF. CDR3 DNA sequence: TGTGCCAGCAGCTTGGCAGCCGGATCCGGGGAGCTGTTTTTT. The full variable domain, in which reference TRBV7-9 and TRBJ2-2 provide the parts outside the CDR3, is DTGVSQNPRHKITKRGQNVTFRCDPISEHNRLYWYRQTLGQGPEFLTYFQNEAQLEKSRLLSDRFSAERPKGSFSTLEIQRTEQGDSAMYLCASSLAAGSGELFFGEGSRLTVL.

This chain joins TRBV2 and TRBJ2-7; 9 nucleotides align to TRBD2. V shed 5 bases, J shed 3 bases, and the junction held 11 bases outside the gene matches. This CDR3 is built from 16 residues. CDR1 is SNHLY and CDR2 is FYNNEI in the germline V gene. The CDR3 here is CASSFFRLAANYEQYF. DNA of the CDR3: TGTGCCAGCAGTTTTTTCAGACTAGCGGCTAACTACGAGCAGTACTTC.

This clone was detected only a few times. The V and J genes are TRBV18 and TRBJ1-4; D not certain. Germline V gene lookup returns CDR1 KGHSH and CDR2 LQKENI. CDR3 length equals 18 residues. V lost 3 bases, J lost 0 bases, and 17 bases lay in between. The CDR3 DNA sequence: TGTGCCAGCTCACCGTTACCGGCCGACCTTGCAACTAATGAAAAACTGTTTTTT. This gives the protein CASSPLPADLATNEKLFF.

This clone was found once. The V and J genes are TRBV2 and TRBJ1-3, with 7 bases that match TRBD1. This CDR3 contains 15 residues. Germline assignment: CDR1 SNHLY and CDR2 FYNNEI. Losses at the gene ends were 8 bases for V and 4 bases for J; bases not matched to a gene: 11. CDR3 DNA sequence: TGTGCCAGCGGGTCTTTGACAGGGTCAGGAAACACCATATATTTT. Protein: CASGSLTGSGNTIYF.

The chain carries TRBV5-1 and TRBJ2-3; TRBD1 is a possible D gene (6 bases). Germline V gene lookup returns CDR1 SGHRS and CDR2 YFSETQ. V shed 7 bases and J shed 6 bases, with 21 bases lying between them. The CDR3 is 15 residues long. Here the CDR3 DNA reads TGCGCCAGCCAGGGGACCACAAACCCACCGGATACGCAGTATTTT. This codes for CASQGTTNPPDTQYF.

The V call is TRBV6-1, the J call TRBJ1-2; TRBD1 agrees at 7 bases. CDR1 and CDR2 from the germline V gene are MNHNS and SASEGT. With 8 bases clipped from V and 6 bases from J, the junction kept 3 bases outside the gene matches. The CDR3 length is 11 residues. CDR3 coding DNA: TGTGCCAGCCGACAGGGAAATGGCTACACCTTC. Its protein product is CASRQGNGYTF.

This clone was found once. Here the CDR3 DNA reads TGTGCCAGCACCCCGCCAGTAAACTATGGCTACACCTTC. Its translation: CASTPPVNYGYTF. V gene TRBV6-1 combines with J gene TRBJ1-2, with D unclear. CDR3 length: 13 amino acids. CDR1 is MNHNS and CDR2 is SASEGT in the germline V gene. Trimming shortened V by 7 bases and J by 2 bases, and 11 bases separated the two germline ends.

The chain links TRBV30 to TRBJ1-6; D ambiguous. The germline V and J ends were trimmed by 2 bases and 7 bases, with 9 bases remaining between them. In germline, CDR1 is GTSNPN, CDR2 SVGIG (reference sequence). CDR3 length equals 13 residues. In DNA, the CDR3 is TGTGCCTGGAGTCTGGGGAGCAATTCACCCCTCCACTTT. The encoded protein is CAWSLGSNSPLHF. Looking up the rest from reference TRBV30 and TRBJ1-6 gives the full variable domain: SQTIHQWPATLVQPVGSPLSLECTVEGTSNPNLYWYRQAAGRGLQLLFYSVGIGQISSEVPQNLSASRPQDRQFILSSKKLLLSDSGFYLCAWSLGSNSPLHFGNGTRLTVT.

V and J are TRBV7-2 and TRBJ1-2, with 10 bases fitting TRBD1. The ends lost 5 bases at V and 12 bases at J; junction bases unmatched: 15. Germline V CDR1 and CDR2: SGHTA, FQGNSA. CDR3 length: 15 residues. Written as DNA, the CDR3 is TGTGCCAGCAGCCCTGACCCCGGGACAGGGGCCCCGGACACCTTC. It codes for CASSPDPGTGAPDTF. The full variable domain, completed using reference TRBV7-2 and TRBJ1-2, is GAGVSQSPSNKVTEKGKDVELRCDPISGHTALYWYRQSLGQGLEFLIYFQGNSAPDKSGLPSDRFSAERTGGSVSTLTIQRTQQEDSAVYLCASSPDPGTGAPDTFGSGTRLTVV.

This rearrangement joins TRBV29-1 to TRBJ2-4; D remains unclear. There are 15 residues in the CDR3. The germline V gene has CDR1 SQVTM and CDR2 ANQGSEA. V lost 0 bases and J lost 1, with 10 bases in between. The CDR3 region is CSVEDRIRAKNIQYF. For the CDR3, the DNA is TGCAGCGTTGAAGATAGGATCAGGGCCAAAAACATTCAGTACTTC. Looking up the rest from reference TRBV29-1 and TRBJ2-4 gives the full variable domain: SAVISQKPSRDICQRGTSLTIQCQVDSQVTMMFWYRQQPGQSLTLIATANQGSEATYESGFVIDKFPISRPNLTFSTLTVSNMSPEDSSIYLCSVEDRIRAKNIQYFGAGTRLSVL.

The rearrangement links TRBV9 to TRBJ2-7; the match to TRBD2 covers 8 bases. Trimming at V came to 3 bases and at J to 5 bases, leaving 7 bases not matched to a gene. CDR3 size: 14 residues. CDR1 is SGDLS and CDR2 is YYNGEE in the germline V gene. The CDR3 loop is CASSAGPGGNEQYF. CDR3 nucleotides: TGTGCCAGCAGCGCGGGACCGGGGGGGAACGAGCAGTACTTC.

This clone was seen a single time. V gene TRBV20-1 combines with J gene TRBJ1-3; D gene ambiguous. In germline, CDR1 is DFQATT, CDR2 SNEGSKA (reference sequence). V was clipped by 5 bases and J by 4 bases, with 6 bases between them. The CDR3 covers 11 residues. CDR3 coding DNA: TGCAGTGCTCTAACAGGAAACACCATATATTTT. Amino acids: CSALTGNTIYF.

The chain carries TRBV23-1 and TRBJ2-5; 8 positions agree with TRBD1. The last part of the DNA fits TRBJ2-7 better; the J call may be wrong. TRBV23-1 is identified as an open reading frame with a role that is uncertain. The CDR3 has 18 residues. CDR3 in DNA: TGCGCCAGCAAAACAATCCCTCCGCGGACAGGGACCCCCTACGAGCAGTACTTC. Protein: CASKTIPPRTGTPYEQYF.

CDR3 amino acids: CASRMTVEAFF. DNA for the CDR3: TGTGCCAGCAGGATGACAGTTGAAGCTTTCTTT. The gene calls are TRBV2 and TRBJ1-1, with TRBD1 as a possible D gene (5 bases). The V end was cut by 6 bases, the J end by 7 bases, with 9 bases between. The CDR3 spans 11 residues. Germline CDR1 is SNHLY and CDR2 is FYNNEI.

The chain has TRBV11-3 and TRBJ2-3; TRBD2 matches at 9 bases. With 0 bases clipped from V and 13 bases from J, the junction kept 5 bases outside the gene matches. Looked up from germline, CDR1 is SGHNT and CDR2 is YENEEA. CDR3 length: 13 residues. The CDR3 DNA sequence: TGTGCCAGCAGCTTAGAGTCTAGCGGGACAAAGTATTTT. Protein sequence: CASSLESSGTKYF.

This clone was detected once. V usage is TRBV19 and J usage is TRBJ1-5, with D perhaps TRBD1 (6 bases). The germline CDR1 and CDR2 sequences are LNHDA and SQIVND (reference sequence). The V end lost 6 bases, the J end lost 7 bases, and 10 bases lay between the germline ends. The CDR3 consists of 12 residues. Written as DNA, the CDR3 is TGTGCCAGTAGACAGGGTCGACAGCCCCAGCATTTT. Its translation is CASRQGRQPQHF.

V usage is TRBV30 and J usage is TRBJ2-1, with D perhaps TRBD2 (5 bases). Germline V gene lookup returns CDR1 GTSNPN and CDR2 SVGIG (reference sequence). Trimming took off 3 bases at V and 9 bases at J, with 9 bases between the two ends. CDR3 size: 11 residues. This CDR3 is CAWRFRGEQFF. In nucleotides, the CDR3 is TGTGCCTGGAGGTTCCGGGGTGAGCAGTTCTTC.

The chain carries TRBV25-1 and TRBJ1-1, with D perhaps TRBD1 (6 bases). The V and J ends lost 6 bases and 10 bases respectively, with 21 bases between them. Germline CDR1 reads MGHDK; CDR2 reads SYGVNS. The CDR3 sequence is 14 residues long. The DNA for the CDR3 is TGTGCCAGCAGAAAAAATAGTGGGGGCTCGCGAGCTTTCTTT. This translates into CASRKNSGGSRAFF.

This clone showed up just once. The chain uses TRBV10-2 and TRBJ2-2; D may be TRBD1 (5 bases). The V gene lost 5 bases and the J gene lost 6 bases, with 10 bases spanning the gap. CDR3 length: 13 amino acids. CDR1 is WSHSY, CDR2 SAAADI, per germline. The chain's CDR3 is CASSIKGPGELFF. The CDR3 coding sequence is TGCGCCAGCAGTATTAAGGGGCCCGGGGAGCTGTTTTTT.